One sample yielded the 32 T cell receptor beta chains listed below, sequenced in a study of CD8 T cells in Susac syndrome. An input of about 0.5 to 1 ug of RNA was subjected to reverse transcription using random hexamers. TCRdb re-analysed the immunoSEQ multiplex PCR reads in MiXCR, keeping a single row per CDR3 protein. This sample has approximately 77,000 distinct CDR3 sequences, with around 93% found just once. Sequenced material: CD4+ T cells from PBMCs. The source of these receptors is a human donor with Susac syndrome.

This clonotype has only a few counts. The CDR3 sequence is CASSGRGSDEQYF. The CDR3 nucleotides read TGTGCCAGCAGTGGCAGGGGGTCGGACGAGCAGTACTTC. The chain uses TRBV2 and TRBJ2-7; TRBD1 matches at 7 bases. The V gene end was trimmed by 4 bases and the J gene end by 5 bases; junction bases not matched to a gene: 5. The CDR3 is 13 residues long. The germline CDR1 and CDR2 sequences are SNHLY and FYNNEI. Complete variable domain (other parts from reference TRBV2 and TRBJ2-7): EPEVTQTPSHQVTQMGQEVILRCVPISNHLYFYWYRQILGQKVEFLVSFYNNEISEKSEIFDDQFSVERPDGSNFTLKIRSTKLEDSAMYFCASSGRGSDEQYFGPGTRLTVT.

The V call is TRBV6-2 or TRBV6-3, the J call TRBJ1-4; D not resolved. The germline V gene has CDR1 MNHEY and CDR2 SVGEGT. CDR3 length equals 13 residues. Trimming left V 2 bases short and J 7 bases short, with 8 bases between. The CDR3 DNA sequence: TGTGCCAGCAGTTACGGGCCGATTGAAAAACTGTTTTTT. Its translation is CASSYGPIEKLFF.

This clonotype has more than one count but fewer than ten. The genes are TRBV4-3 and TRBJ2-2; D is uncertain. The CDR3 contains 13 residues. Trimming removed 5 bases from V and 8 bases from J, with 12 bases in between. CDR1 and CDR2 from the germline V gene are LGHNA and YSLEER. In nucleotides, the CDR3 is TGCGCCAGCAGCGCTGACTGGTTTGGGGAGCTGTTTTTT. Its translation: CASSADWFGELFF.

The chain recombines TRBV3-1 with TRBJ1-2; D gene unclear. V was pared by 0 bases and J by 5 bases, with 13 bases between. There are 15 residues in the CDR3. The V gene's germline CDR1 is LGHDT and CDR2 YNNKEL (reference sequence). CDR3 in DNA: TGTGCCAGCAGCCAAGATGGGAGGGCGACTTATGGCTACACCTTC. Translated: CASSQDGRATYGYTF. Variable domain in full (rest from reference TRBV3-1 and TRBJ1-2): DTAVSQTPKYLVTQMGNDKSIKCEQNLGHDTMYWYKQDSKKFLKIMFSYNNKELIINETVPNRFSPKSPDKAHLNLHINSLELGDSAVYFCASSQDGRATYGYTFGSGTRLTVV.

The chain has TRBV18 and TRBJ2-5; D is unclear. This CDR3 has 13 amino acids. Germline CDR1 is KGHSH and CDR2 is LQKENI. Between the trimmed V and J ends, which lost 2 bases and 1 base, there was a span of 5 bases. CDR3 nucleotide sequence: TGTGCCAGCTCACCAGGGCTCCAAGAGACCCAGTACTTC. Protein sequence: CASSPGLQETQYF.

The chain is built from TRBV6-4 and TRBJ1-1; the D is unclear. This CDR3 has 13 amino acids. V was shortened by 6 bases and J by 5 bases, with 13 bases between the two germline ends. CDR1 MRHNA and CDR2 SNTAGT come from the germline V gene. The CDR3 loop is CASSVNGETEAFF. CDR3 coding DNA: TGTGCCAGCAGCGTTAATGGGGAGACTGAAGCTTTCTTT.

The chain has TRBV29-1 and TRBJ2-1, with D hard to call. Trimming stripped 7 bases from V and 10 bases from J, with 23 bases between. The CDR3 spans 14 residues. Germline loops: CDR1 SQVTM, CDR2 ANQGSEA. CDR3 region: CSARKTNVIREQFF. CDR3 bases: TGCAGCGCGCGTAAGACCAACGTGATACGGGAGCAGTTCTTC.

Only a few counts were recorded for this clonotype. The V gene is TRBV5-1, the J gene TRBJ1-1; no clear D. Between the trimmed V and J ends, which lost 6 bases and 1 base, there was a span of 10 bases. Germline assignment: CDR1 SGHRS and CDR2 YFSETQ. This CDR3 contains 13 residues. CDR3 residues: CASTRTENTEAFF. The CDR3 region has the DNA TGCGCCAGCACCCGGACGGAGAACACTGAAGCTTTCTTT.

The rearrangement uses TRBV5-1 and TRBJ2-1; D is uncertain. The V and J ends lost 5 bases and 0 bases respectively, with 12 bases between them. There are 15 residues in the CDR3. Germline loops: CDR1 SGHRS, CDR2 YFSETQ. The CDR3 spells CASSYLASSYNEQFF. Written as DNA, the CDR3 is TGCGCCAGCAGTTACCTCGCTAGCTCCTACAATGAGCAGTTCTTC.

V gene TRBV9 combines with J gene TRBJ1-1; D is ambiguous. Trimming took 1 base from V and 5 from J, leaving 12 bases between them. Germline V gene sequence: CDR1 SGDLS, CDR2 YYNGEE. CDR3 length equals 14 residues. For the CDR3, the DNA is TGTGCCAGCAGCGTAATCAGTGGGATAACTGAAGCTTTCTTT. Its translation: CASSVISGITEAFF.

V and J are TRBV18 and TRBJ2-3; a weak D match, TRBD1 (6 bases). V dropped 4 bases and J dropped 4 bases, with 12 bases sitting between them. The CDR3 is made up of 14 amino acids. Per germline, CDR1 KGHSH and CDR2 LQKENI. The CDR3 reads CASSLQRGSDTQYF. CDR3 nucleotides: TGTGCCAGCTCACTTCAGAGGGGGTCAGATACGCAGTATTTT.

CDR3 region: CASSPSGTEKAEQYF. The CDR3 DNA sequence: TGTGCCAGCAGCCCCTCGGGAACAGAAAAAGCCGAGCAGTACTTC. This rearrangement joins TRBV7-9 to TRBJ2-7; the D gene is possibly TRBD2 (5 bases). The germline V gene has CDR1 SEHNR and CDR2 FQNEAQ (reference sequence). The CDR3 length is 15 residues. V was pared by 5 bases and J by 6 bases, with 20 bases between.

The CDR3, as DNA: TGTGCCAGCAGCTTAGCGCATGGCCCTGGAAACACCATATATTTT. Its protein is CASSLAHGPGNTIYF. This chain joins TRBV7-8 and TRBJ1-3; no clear D. Germline V CDR1 and CDR2: SGHVS, FQNEAQ. Trimming removed 0 bases at V and 2 bases at J, with 8 bases between. The length of the CDR3 is 15 residues.

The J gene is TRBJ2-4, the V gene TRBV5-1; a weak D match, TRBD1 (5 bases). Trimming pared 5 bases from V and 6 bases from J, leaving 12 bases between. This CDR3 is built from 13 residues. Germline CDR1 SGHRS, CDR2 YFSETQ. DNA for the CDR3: TGCGCCAGCAGTAACGACCAGGGAAACATTCAGTACTTC. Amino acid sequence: CASSNDQGNIQYF.

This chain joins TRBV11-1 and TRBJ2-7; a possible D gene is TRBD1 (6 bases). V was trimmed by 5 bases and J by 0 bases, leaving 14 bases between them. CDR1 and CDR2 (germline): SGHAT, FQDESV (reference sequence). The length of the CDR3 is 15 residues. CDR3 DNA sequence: TGTGCCAGCAGCAAAAGGGGGAGATACTCCTACGAGCAGTACTTC. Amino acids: CASSKRGRYSYEQYF.

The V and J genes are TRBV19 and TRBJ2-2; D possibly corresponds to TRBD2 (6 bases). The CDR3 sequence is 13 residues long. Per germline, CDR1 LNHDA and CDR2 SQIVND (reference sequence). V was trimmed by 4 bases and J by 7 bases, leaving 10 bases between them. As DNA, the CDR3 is TGTGCCAGTAGTAGTAGCGGTTTCGGGGAGCTGTTTTTT. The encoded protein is CASSSSGFGELFF.

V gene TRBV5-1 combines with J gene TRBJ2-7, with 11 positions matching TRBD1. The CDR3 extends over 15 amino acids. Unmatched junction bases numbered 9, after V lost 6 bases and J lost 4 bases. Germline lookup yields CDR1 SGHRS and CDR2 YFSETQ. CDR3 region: CASNLGQGDLYEQYF. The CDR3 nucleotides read TGCGCCAGCAACCTGGGACAGGGGGACCTTTACGAGCAGTACTTC.

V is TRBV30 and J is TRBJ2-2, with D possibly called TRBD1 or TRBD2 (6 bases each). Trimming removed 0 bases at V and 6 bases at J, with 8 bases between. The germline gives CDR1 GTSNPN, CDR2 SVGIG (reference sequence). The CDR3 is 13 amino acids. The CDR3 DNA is TGTGCCTGGAGTGTAGGGGGGCCCGGGGAGCTGTTTTTT. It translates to CAWSVGGPGELFF. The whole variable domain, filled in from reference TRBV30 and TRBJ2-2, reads SQTIHQWPATLVQPVGSPLSLECTVEGTSNPNLYWYRQAAGRGLQLLFYSVGIGQISSEVPQNLSASRPQDRQFILSSKKLLLSDSGFYLCAWSVGGPGELFFGEGSRLTVL.

The DNA for the CDR3 is TGTGCCAGCAGTCTCTACCAGGAGGATGAAAAACTGTTTTTT. Translated: CASSLYQEDEKLFF. The chain combines TRBV12-3 or TRBV12-4 with TRBJ1-4; no clear D gene. V lost 5 bases and J 6 bases, leaving 13 bases between the germline ends. The CDR3 is made up of 14 amino acids.

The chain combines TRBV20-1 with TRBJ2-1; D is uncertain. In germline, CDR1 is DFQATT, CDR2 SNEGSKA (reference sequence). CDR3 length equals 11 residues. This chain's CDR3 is CSCRTYNEQFF. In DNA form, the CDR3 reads TGCAGCTGTCGGACCTACAATGAGCAGTTCTTC.

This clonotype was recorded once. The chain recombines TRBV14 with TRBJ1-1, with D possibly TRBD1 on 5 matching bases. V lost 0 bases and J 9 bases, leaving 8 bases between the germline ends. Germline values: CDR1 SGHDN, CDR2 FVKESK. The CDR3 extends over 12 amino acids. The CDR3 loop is CASSQEGVQAFF. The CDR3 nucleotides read TGTGCCAGCAGCCAAGAGGGGGTTCAAGCTTTCTTT.

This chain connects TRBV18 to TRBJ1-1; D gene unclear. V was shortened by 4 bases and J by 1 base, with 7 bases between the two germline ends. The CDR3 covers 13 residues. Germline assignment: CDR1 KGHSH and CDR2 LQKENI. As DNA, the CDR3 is TGTGCCAGCTCACACGATACGAACACTGAAGCTTTCTTT. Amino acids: CASSHDTNTEAFF.

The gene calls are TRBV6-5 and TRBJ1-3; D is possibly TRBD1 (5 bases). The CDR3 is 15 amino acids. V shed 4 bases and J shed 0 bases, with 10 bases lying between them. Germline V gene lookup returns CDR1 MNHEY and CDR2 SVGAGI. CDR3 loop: CASSSGHRSGNTIYF. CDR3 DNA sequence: TGTGCCAGCAGTTCCGGACATCGCTCTGGAAACACCATATATTTT.

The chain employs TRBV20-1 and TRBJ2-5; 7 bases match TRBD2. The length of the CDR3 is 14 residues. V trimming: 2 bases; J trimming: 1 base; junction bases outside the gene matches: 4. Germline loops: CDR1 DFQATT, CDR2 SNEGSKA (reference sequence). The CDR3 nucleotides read TGCAGTGCTAGAATCGCGGGAGTCCAAGAGACCCAGTACTTC. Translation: CSARIAGVQETQYF.

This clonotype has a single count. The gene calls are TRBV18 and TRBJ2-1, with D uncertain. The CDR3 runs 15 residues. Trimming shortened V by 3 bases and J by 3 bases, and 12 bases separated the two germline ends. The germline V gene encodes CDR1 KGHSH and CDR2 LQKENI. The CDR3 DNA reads TGTGCCAGCTCACCGACCCAGGTGAACTACAATGAGCAGTTCTTC. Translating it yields CASSPTQVNYNEQFF.

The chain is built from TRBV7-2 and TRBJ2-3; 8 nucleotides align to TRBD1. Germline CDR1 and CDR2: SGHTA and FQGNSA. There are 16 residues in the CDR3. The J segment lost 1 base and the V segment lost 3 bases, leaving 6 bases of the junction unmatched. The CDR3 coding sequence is TGTGCCAGCAGCTTCAGTGTGGGACAGGGCACAGATACGCAGTATTTT. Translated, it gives CASSFSVGQGTDTQYF. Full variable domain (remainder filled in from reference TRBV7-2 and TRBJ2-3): GAGVSQSPSNKVTEKGKDVELRCDPISGHTALYWYRQSLGQGLEFLIYFQGNSAPDKSGLPSDRFSAERTGGSVSTLTIQRTQQEDSAVYLCASSFSVGQGTDTQYFGPGTRLTVL.

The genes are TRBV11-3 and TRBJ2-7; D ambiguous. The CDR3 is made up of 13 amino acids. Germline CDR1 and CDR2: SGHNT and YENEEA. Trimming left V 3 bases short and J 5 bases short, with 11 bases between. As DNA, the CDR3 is TGTGCCAGCAGCTTGTCGGAATTCCACGAGCAGTACTTC. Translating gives CASSLSEFHEQYF.

The CDR3 sequence: CASGRGGETQYF. The DNA of the CDR3 is TGTGCTAGTGGTAGAGGAGGGGAGACCCAGTACTTC. The chain employs TRBV12-5 and TRBJ2-5, with D possibly matching TRBD2 (6 bases). Germline lookup yields CDR1 LGHNT and CDR2 FRNRAP. The CDR3 contains 12 residues. Trimming removed 5 bases from V and 5 bases from J, with 9 bases in between.

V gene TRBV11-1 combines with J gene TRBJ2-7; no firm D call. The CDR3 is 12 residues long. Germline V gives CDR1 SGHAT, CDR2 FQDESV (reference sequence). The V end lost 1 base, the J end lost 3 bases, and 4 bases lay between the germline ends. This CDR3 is CASSLGRYEQYF. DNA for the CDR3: TGTGCCAGCAGCTTAGGGCGCTACGAGCAGTACTTC.

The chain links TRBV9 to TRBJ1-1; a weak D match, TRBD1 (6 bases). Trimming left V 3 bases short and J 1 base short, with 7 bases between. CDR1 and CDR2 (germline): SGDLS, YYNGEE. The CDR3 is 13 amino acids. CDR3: CASSATGNTEAFF. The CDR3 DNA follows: TGTGCCAGCAGCGCGACAGGGAACACTGAAGCTTTCTTT.

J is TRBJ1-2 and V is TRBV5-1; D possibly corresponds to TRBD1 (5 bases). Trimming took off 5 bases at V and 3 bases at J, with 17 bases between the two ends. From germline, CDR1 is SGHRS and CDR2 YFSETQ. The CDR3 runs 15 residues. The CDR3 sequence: CASSAGTASDYGYTF. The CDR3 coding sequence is TGCGCCAGCAGTGCCGGGACGGCCTCGGACTATGGCTACACCTTC.

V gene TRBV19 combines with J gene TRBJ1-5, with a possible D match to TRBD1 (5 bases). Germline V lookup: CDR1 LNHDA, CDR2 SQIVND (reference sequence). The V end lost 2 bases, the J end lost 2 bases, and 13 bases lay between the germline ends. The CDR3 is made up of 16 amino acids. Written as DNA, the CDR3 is TGTGCCAGTAGTATACTCCCAACGGGGGGCAATCAGCCCCAGCATTTT. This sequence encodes CASSILPTGGNQPQHF.